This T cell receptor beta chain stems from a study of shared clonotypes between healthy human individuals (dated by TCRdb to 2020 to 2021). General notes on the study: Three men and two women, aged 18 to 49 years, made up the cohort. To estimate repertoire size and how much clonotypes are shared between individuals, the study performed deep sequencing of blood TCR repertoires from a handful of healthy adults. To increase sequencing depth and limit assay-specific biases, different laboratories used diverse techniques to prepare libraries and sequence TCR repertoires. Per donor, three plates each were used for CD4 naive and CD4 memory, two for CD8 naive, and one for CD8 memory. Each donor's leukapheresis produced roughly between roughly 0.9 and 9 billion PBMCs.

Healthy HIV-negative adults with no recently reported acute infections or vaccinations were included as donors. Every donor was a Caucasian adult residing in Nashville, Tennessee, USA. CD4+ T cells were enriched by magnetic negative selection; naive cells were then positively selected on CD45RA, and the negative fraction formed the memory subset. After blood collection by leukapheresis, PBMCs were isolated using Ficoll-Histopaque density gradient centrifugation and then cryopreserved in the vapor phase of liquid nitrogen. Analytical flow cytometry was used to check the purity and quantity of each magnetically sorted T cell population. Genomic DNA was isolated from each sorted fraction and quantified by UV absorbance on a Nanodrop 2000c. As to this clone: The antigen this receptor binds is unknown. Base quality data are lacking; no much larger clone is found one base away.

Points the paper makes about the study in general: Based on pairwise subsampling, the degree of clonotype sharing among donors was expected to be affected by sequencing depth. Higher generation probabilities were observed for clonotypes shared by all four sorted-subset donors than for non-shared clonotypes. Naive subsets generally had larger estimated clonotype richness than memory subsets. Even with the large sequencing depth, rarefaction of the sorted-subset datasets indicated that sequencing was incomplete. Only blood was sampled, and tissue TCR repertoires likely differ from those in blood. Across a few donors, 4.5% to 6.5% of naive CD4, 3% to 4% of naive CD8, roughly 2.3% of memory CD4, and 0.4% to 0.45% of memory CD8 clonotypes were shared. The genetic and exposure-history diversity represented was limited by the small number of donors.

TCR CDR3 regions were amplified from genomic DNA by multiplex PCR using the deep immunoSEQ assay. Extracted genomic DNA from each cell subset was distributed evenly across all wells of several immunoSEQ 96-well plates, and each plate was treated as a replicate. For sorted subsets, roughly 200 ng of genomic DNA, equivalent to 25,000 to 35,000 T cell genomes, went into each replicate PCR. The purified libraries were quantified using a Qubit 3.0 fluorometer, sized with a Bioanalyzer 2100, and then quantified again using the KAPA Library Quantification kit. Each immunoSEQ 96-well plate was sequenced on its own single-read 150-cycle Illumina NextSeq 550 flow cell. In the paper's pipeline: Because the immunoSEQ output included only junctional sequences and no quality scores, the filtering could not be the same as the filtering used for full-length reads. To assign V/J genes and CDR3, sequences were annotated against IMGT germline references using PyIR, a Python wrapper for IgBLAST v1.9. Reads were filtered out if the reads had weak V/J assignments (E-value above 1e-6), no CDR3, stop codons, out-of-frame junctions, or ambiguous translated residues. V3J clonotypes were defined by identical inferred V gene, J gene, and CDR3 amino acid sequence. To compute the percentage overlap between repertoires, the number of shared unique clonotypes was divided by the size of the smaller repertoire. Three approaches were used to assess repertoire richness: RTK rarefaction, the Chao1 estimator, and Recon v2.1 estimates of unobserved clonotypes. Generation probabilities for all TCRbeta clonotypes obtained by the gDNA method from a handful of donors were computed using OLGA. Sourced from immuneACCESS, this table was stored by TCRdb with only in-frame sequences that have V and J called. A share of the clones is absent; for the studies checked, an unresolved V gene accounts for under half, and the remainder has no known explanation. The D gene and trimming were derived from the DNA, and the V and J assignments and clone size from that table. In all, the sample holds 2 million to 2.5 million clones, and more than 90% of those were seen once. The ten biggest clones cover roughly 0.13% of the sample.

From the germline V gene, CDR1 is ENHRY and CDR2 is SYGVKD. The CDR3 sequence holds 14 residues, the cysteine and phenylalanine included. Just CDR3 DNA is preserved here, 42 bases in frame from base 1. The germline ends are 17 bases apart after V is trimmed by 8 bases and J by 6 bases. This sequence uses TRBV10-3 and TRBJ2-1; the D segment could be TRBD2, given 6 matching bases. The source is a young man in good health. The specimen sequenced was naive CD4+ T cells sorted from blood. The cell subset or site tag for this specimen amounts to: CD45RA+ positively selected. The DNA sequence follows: TGTGCCATCCGTAGCGGTAGTTTGGCCAATGAGCAGTTCTTC. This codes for CAIRSGSLANEQFF.